This T cell receptor beta chain was obtained from a study of T cells in narcolepsy. Across the study: Patients with NT1 or NT2 and healthy control donors were enrolled.

General observations from the study: Reportedly, autoreactive clonotypes were serially detected in patients' blood but not controls'. No autoreactive T cell clone sequences appeared in some memory CD4+ repertoires. Same-patient CSF and blood CD4+ T cell clonotypes included HCRT-specific and TRIB2-specific autoreactive ones.

The CDR3 length is 15 residues. Trimming removed 5 bases from V and 2 bases from J; junction bases left unmatched: 9. Germline V gene data show CDR1 as MNHEY and CDR2 as SMNVEV (reference sequence). Remarks on this clone: Its antigen is not known.

Only in-frame clones appear in the TCRdb table, and some are missing; sequencing was by immunoSEQ multiplex PCR. This table has 26,000 or so clones, around three quarters appearing once. Source material: CD45RA- memory CD4+ T cells from PBMCs. The source is a human donor with narcolepsy. V usage is TRBV27 and J usage is TRBJ2-7; 7 bases match TRBD1. The CDR3 loop is CASSPPERGPYEQYF. The CDR3 DNA sequence: TGTGCCAGCAGTCCCCCCGAGAGGGGGCCCTACGAGCAGTACTTC.